Listed below are T cell receptor beta chains from one sample, sequenced in a study of preoperative IRX-2 immunotherapy in early breast cancer. Assay: immunoSEQ multiplex PCR; the TCRdb copy retains only in-frame clones and omits some. The sample shows roughly 23,000 clones, 75% to 90% of them seen only once. This material consisted of tumor tissue, taken after IRX-2 immunotherapy. These receptor sequences come from a human donor with breast cancer. CDR3s include the opening cysteine and the closing phenylalanine or tryptophan. The D gene is left open where the match is weak. Size tells how often a clone was seen (once, few, many) or the class of an expanded clone, and some rows leave it out.

j_call,d_call,clone_size,v_call,cdr3_nt,cdr3_aa
TRBJ2-5,-,-,TRBV5-1,TGCGCCAGCAATCCGGAGGGGCCGGTGGAGACCCAGTACTTC,CASNPEGPVETQYF
TRBJ2-7,TRBD2,-,TRBV19,TGTGCCAGTAGTATCCACAGGGGGCTAGCGGGAGGAATGCGCGAGCAGTACTTC,CASSIHRGLAGGMREQYF
TRBJ2-2,-,-,TRBV6-5,TGTGCCAGCAGTCGGGACACCCCCGCCGGGGAGCTGTTTTTT,CASSRDTPAGELFF
TRBJ1-4,-,-,TRBV7-9,TGTGCCAGCAGCTTAGATCGGTGGCTGTTTTTT,CASSLDRWLFF
TRBJ2-1,TRBD2,-,TRBV7-9,TGTGCCAGCAGACTGGGACTAGCGGGAGTGAATGAGCAGTTCTTC,CASRLGLAGVNEQFF
TRBJ1-1,TRBD1,-,TRBV19,TGTGCCAGTAGCCTGGGACAGGAGAACACTGAAGCTTTCTTT,CASSLGQENTEAFF
TRBJ2-1,-,once,TRBV6-4,TGTGCCAGCAGTGATCACTATGAGCAGTTCTTC,CASSDHYEQFF
TRBJ1-6,TRBD1,-,TRBV10-3,TGTGCCATCAAAGGACAGGGAGTAGGTAATTCACCCCTCCACTTT,CAIKGQGVGNSPLHF
TRBJ2-5,TRBD2,-,TRBV9,TGTGCCAGCAGCGTAGATCTAGCGGGGACGGAGACCCAGTACTTC,CASSVDLAGTETQYF
TRBJ2-3,-,-,TRBV7-2,TGTGCCAGCAGCTTCTCAGGGGGGGATACGCAGTATTTT,CASSFSGGDTQYF
TRBJ2-3,TRBD2,-,TRBV28,TGTGCCAGCAGGGTCGGCGGGGGGGGCACAGATACGCAGTATTTT,CASRVGGGGTDTQYF
TRBJ2-3,-,-,TRBV5-1,TGCGCCAGCAGCCCCCCCACAGATACGCAGTATTTT,CASSPPTDTQYF
TRBJ2-1,TRBD2,-,TRBV7-4,TGTGCCAGCAGCTTAAGCGGGGCGGACTACAATGAGCAGTTCTTC,CASSLSGADYNEQFF
TRBJ1-2,-,-,TRBV25-1,TGTGCCAGCAGTGAATGGAGGTTCAGCCCTTTAGCTAACTATGGCTACACCTTC,CASSEWRFSPLANYGYTF